The rows below give T cell receptor beta chains drawn from one sample of a study of blood T cell repertoires in COVID-19. TCRdb's copy holds only in-frame clones and misses some; the assay was immunoSEQ multiplex PCR. This table has around 41,000 clones, 85% to 90% appearing once. Sequencing used peripheral blood. The receptors derive from a human donor in a cohort sampled during active COVID-19. Each CDR3 is given with its conserved first and last residue. D genes are given only for firm matches. Only some rows state a clone size, as once, few, many or a class for expanded clones.

13 TRBJ2-7 NA TRBV12-3/TRBV12-4 NA TGTGCCAGCCGATCAGGGATCGCCTACGAGCAGTACTTC CASRSGIAYEQYF
13 TRBJ2-7 NA TRBV12-3/TRBV12-4 TRBD1 TGTGCCAGCAGTTTGATGGACAGGATTGGGCAGTACTTC CASSLMDRIGQYF
15 TRBJ1-2 once TRBV9 TRBD1 TGTGCCAGCAGCGTAGACAGCCAGGGGGACTATGGCTACACCTTC CASSVDSQGDYGYTF
13 TRBJ1-2 NA TRBV12-5 NA TGTGCTAGCGCCCGCAGGGTGGCCGATGGCTACACCTTC CASARRVADGYTF
17 TRBJ2-7 NA TRBV6-1 NA TGTGCCAGCCGTGGGTCTCGGAGGGGAGGTCACCTCTACGAGCAGTACTTC CASRGSRRGGHLYEQYF
18 TRBJ2-7 NA TRBV11-2 TRBD2 TGTGCCAGCAGCCCACTTCGGCGGGGGGGACGGACGGACTACGAGCAGTACTTC CASSPLRRGGRTDYEQYF
16 TRBJ2-5 once TRBV4-1 NA TGCGCCAGCAGCCAAGATCGGGAAGTGGCAGTTGAGACCCAGTACTTC CASSQDREVAVETQYF
14 TRBJ2-7 once TRBV14 TRBD1 TGTGCCAGCAGCCCGGGACAGGGGGAATACGAGCAGTACTTC CASSPGQGEYEQYF
16 TRBJ2-3 NA TRBV28 TRBD2 TGTGCCAGCAGGATCCGGACTAGCGGGAGCACAGATACGCAGTATTTT CASRIRTSGSTDTQYF
17 TRBJ2-2 NA TRBV3-1/TRBV3-2 TRBD2 TGTGCCAGCAGCCAAGATAGGCTAGCGGTGAACACCGGGGAGCTGTTTTTT CASSQDRLAVNTGELFF
13 TRBJ1-4 NA TRBV10-3 TRBD1 TGTGCCATCAGTGGGACAGGGGGCGGAAAACTGTTTTTT CAISGTGGGKLFF
15 TRBJ1-6 NA TRBV6-2/TRBV6-3 NA TGTGCCAGCAGTTACGAAACAGGGTCCAATTCACCCCTCCACTTT CASSYETGSNSPLHF
12 TRBJ1-6 NA TRBV2 TRBD1 TGTGCCAGCAGCGAACAGGGGTCACCCCTCCACTTT CASSEQGSPLHF
13 TRBJ1-1 NA TRBV6-5 TRBD1 TGTGCCAGCAGTCCGGACAGGGACACTGAAGCTTTCTTT CASSPDRDTEAFF
13 TRBJ2-7 NA TRBV6-5 TRBD2 TGTGCCAGCAGGCCTACTAGCGGGAACGAGCAGTACTTC CASRPTSGNEQYF
13 TRBJ2-4 NA TRBV7-9 NA TGTGCCAGCAGCCAAAGGGGGGACTATAACTCCAACTTC CASSQRGDYNSNF
15 TRBJ2-7 NA TRBV3-1/TRBV3-2 NA TGTGCCAGCACCGATAACAGGATAAGCTCCTACGAGCAGTACTTC CASTDNRISSYEQYF
16 TRBJ2-6 NA TRBV5-1 NA TGCGCCAGCAGCGAGAACACAGCCCCGGGGGCCAACGTCCTGACTTTC CASSENTAPGANVLTF
19 TRBJ2-1 NA TRBV3-1/TRBV3-2 TRBD2 TGTGCCAGCAGCCCGCCGGCTAGCGGGAGACAGGGCTCCTACAATGAGCAGTTCTTC CASSPPASGRQGSYNEQFF
15 TRBJ1-1 NA TRBV24-1 TRBD1 TGTGCCACCAGTGATTACAGGGGTATGAACACTGAAGCTTTCTTT CATSDYRGMNTEAFF
14 TRBJ2-1 NA TRBV5-6 NA TGTGCCAGCAGCTTGGGTACTAGCACTGTTGGGCAGTTCTTC CASSLGTSTVGQFF
13 TRBJ2-7 NA TRBV29-1 TRBD2 TGCAGCGTTAGGCGGGAGAACTCCTACGAGCAGTACTTC CSVRRENSYEQYF
16 TRBJ2-4 few TRBV18 NA TGTGCCAGCTCACCACGGGCAGGGGGGGCCAAAAACATTCAGTACTTC CASSPRAGGAKNIQYF
11 TRBJ2-5 NA TRBV20-1 NA TGCAGTGCTCCGCTAGCGAAGACCCAGTACTTC CSAPLAKTQYF
15 TRBJ2-7 NA TRBV28 TRBD1 TGTGCCAGCAGCTGGGGACAGGGAGTTTCTTACGAGCAGTACTTC CASSWGQGVSYEQYF
16 TRBJ1-1 once TRBV7-6 TRBD1 TGTGCCAGCAGCGCCGGAGGGACAGGCTTCAACACTGAAGCTTTCTTT CASSAGGTGFNTEAFF
18 TRBJ2-7 NA TRBV7-4 TRBD2 TGTGCCAGCAGCTATGAACTAGCGGGAGTCCCACCGACCTACGAGCAGTACTTC CASSYELAGVPPTYEQYF
15 TRBJ2-5 NA TRBV7-9 NA TGTGCCAGCAGCTTAATCGGCCCAGGGCCAGAGACCCAGTACTTC CASSLIGPGPETQYF
16 TRBJ2-1 NA TRBV11-1 NA TGTGCCAGCAGTTCAATTGGAGTGATCACCTACAATGAGCAGTTCTTC CASSSIGVITYNEQFF
11 TRBJ1-2 NA TRBV30 NA TGTGCGTCCGGGACACTTTATGGCTACACCTTC CASGTLYGYTF
12 TRBJ1-2 NA TRBV10-2 TRBD1 TGCGCCAGCGGACAGGGTATGGAGGGCTACACCTTC CASGQGMEGYTF
15 TRBJ2-7 NA TRBV9 TRBD2 TGTGCCAGCAGCGTGGGGGCGGGAGGGATCTACGAGCAGTACTTC CASSVGAGGIYEQYF
15 TRBJ2-2 NA TRBV27 TRBD1 TGTGCCAGCAGCTTCCGGGACAGAAACACCGGGGAGCTGTTTTTT CASSFRDRNTGELFF
14 TRBJ1-6 NA TRBV7-2 TRBD1 TGTGCCAGCAGACCTACAGGGGGCCGTTCACCCCTCCACTTT CASRPTGGRSPLHF
15 TRBJ2-5 NA TRBV10-3 TRBD2 TGTGCCATCAGTGAAACTAGCGGGAGTGGTGAGACCCAGTACTTC CAISETSGSGETQYF
13 TRBJ1-1 NA TRBV18 NA TGTGCCAGCTCACGTGCAGGGGAAGGTGAAGCTTTCTTT CASSRAGEGEAFF
16 TRBJ1-5 few TRBV28 NA TGTGCCAGCAGTTCACCCAATGACAGAGCTGATCAGCCCCAGCATTTT CASSSPNDRADQPQHF
14 TRBJ2-7 NA TRBV7-2 NA TGTGCCAGCAGCGGCCTAGAGCGGAGCTACGAGCAGTACTTC CASSGLERSYEQYF
18 TRBJ1-1 NA TRBV15 NA TGTGCCACCAGCACACGAACACCCAGGCGAGGGATGAGGACTGAAGCTTTCTTT CATSTRTPRRGMRTEAFF
15 TRBJ1-2 NA TRBV5-1 NA TGCGCCAGCAGCTTGGCCCCGGGGTCTGACTATGGCTACACCTTC CASSLAPGSDYGYTF
13 TRBJ2-1 NA TRBV24-1 TRBD2 TGTGCCACCAGTGACCTGGGGGGGGGTGAGCAGTTCTTC CATSDLGGGEQFF
15 TRBJ2-3 NA TRBV10-1 NA TGCGCCAGCAGTGAGCGAGCGGCTAGCACAGATACGCAGTATTTT CASSERAASTDTQYF
16 TRBJ2-7 once TRBV25-1 TRBD2 TGTGCCAGCAGTGCTTCGGGGGGGCAGGGAGCCTACGAGCAGTACTTC CASSASGGQGAYEQYF
13 TRBJ1-2 NA TRBV24-1 NA TGTGCCACCAGTGATGAGACAGATTATGGCTACACCTTC CATSDETDYGYTF
15 TRBJ1-1 NA TRBV5-5 TRBD1 TGTGCCAGCAGCACCGGGACAGGGACAGGCACTGAAGCTTTCTTT CASSTGTGTGTEAFF
14 TRBJ1-1 NA TRBV19 TRBD1 TGTGCCAGTACCCCAGGGGGCCTGAACACTGAAGCTTTCTTT CASTPGGLNTEAFF
16 TRBJ1-2 NA TRBV5-6 NA TGTGCCAGCAGCCAAGGACAGTCGGGATTCAACTATGGCTACACCTTC CASSQGQSGFNYGYTF
15 TRBJ2-1 once TRBV11-3 TRBD2 TGTGCCAGCAGCCGTTTAGTTAGCGGGAGGAGTGAGCAGTTCTTC CASSRLVSGRSEQFF
15 TRBJ1-2 once TRBV27 TRBD1 TGTGCCAGCAGTCCCTCGGGACAGGGGGCCGGGGGCTACACCTTC CASSPSGQGAGGYTF
13 TRBJ1-5 NA TRBV6-5 NA TGTGCAGCCGGGGATAATAGCAATCAGCCCCAGCATTTT CAAGDNSNQPQHF
16 TRBJ2-1 NA TRBV24-1 NA TGTGCCACCAGTGATTTGCACAGTAGCTCCTACAATGAGCAGTTCTTC CATSDLHSSSYNEQFF
14 TRBJ1-2 NA TRBV5-1 NA TGCGCCACCGCCCAAGGAGTCGGAACTGGAGGCTACACCTTC CATAQGVGTGGYTF
13 TRBJ1-1 NA TRBV5-4 NA TGTGCCAGCATCCAGGTACCGAACACTGAAGCTTTCTTT CASIQVPNTEAFF
15 TRBJ2-1 few TRBV10-1 NA TGCGCCAGCAGTGGAACGGGAGCTGGGGTCGATGAGCAGTTCTTC CASSGTGAGVDEQFF
17 TRBJ2-6 NA TRBV19 TRBD1 TGTGCCAGTACCAAGGGACAGGGTCTTACTGGGGCCAACGTCCTGACTTTC CASTKGQGLTGANVLTF
15 TRBJ2-6 NA TRBV7-9 NA TGTGCCAGCAGCTTAAGCTCTTCTGGGGCCAACGTCCTGACTTTC CASSLSSSGANVLTF
14 TRBJ1-2 NA TRBV28 NA TGTGCCAGCAGCCCCAAGCACCCAAACGATGGCTACACCTTC CASSPKHPNDGYTF
14 TRBJ1-1 NA TRBV10-3 TRBD1 TGTGCCACCGGACAGGGGGCCGGGTGGACTGAAGCTTTCTTT CATGQGAGWTEAFF
12 TRBJ1-2 NA TRBV27 NA TGTGCCAGCAACGGGGGGGGCTATGGCTACACCTTC CASNGGGYGYTF